The 31 T cell receptor beta chains given below trace back to one sample, sequenced in a study of neurological immune-mediated disorders (dated by TCRdb to the late 2010s). The library was generated by 5' RACE. Data came from an Illumina HiSeq 2500. TCRdb trimmed the raw reads at Q25, called clones with MiXCR and kept productive beta chains. For every CDR3 protein sequence, its rows merge into one entry that carries the most common genes and DNA. For this sample there are about 66,000 distinct CDR3 sequences; roughly 5.6% appear just once. The ten largest clones add up to approximately 3% of the sample. Sequenced input: PBMCs. Receptor source: a woman in her twenties or thirties with multiple sclerosis.

This clonotype was counted many times. The chain has TRBV9 and TRBJ2-2; no definite D call. Trimming cost V 4 bases and J 6 bases, with 10 bases left between them. Germline V gene sequence: CDR1 SGDLS, CDR2 YYNGEE. The CDR3 length is 13 residues. CDR3 coding DNA: TGTGCCAGCAGCCCGTCGGGTCCCGGGGAGCTGTTTTTT. This sequence encodes CASSPSGPGELFF.

In its sample, this clonotype was seen many times. The chain carries TRBV20-1 and TRBJ2-4; D might be TRBD1 or TRBD2, each matching 6 bases. This CDR3 contains 13 residues. Trimming left V 3 bases short and J 3 bases short, with 9 bases between. From germline, CDR1 is DFQATT and CDR2 SNEGSKA (reference sequence). The CDR3 spells CSASRGVKNIQYF. CDR3 coding DNA: TGCAGTGCTAGTAGGGGGGTCAAAAACATTCAGTACTTC.

The table lists this clonotype with many counts. The rearrangement uses TRBV20-1 and TRBJ1-1; TRBD1 is a possible D gene (6 bases). CDR1 DFQATT and CDR2 SNEGSKA come from the germline V gene (reference sequence). With 5 bases removed from V and 1 base from J, the gap between germline ends came to 11 bases. The CDR3 runs 13 residues. The CDR3 loop is CSAVQGGNTEAFF. Written as DNA, the CDR3 is TGCAGTGCTGTACAGGGAGGGAACACTGAAGCTTTCTTT.

This clonotype is medium-sized. This chain links TRBV15 with TRBJ1-4; D is ambiguous. The V gene's germline CDR1 is LNHNV and CDR2 YYDKDF (reference sequence). V was trimmed by 5 bases and J by 7 bases, leaving 2 bases between them. This CDR3 comprises 10 residues. DNA of the CDR3: TGTGCCACCAGCCGTGAAAAACTGTTTTTT. This codes for CATSREKLFF.

There are a few counts of this clonotype. The chain recombines TRBV3-1 with TRBJ2-3; 15 nucleotides agree with TRBD2. The CDR3 length is 17 residues. V trimming: 2 bases; J trimming: 7 bases; junction bases outside the gene matches: 7. From germline, CDR1 is LGHDT and CDR2 YNNKEL (reference sequence). The CDR3 DNA is TGTGCCAGCAGCCAAACGGGAGGGACTAGCGGGAGGAATACGCAGTATTTT. It codes for CASSQTGGTSGRNTQYF.

This clonotype was counted between two and nine times. V usage is TRBV20-1 and J usage is TRBJ2-1; D gene ambiguous. This CDR3 comprises 16 residues. V was trimmed by 0 bases and J by 1 base, leaving 13 bases between them. The germline CDR1 and CDR2 sequences are DFQATT and SNEGSKA (reference sequence). Written as DNA, the CDR3 is TGCAGTGCTAGAGATCTGGCGGTCCTGTCCTACAATGAGCAGTTCTTC. Protein product: CSARDLAVLSYNEQFF.

The table lists this clonotype with many counts. The genes are TRBV20-1 and TRBJ1-1, with D tentatively TRBD1 (6 bases). Germline CDR1 reads DFQATT; CDR2 reads SNEGSKA (reference sequence). V was pared by 2 bases and J by 1 base, with 11 bases between. The CDR3 is 14 residues long. The CDR3 reads CSARSGAKNTEAFF. The CDR3, as DNA: TGCAGTGCTAGATCAGGGGCGAAGAACACTGAAGCTTTCTTT.

This clonotype was seen a few times. This chain joins TRBV5-1 and TRBJ2-1; D might be TRBD1 or TRBD2, each matching 5 bases. The germline CDR1 and CDR2 sequences are SGHRS and YFSETQ. This CDR3 comprises 15 residues. Trimming cost V 0 bases and J 4 bases, with 11 bases left between them. CDR3 sequence reads: CASSLAGPAYNEQFF. The DNA of the CDR3 is TGCGCCAGCAGCTTGGCGGGGCCGGCATACAATGAGCAGTTCTTC.

This clonotype was observed at least ten times. The chain links TRBV5-5 to TRBJ2-7, with D perhaps matching TRBD1 or TRBD2 (6 bases each). Deletions cut 0 bases from V and 4 bases from J, with 14 bases between. CDR1 and CDR2 (germline): SGHKS, YYEKEE (reference sequence). This CDR3 is built from 15 residues. CDR3 in amino acids: CASSLAWGAAYEQYF. The CDR3 nucleotides read TGTGCCAGCAGCTTGGCCTGGGGGGCTGCGTACGAGCAGTACTTC.

This clonotype was counted a few times. The rearrangement joins TRBV7-6 to TRBJ2-5; no firm D call. Deletions cut 1 base from V and 5 bases from J, with 14 bases between. The CDR3 has 15 residues. CDR1 is SGHVS and CDR2 is FNYEAQ in the germline V gene. The CDR3: CASSLVDAAWETQYF. Written as DNA, the CDR3 is TGTGCCAGCAGCTTAGTAGACGCGGCCTGGGAGACCCAGTACTTC.

This clonotype was found many times. This chain links TRBV5-1 with TRBJ2-5; D not resolved. Germline V gives CDR1 SGHRS, CDR2 YFSETQ. V dropped 1 base and J dropped 1 base, with 14 bases sitting between them. This CDR3 has 16 amino acids. The CDR3 DNA sequence: TGCGCCAGCAGCTTGAATCAGATGGGCAGCCAAGAGACCCAGTACTTC. Protein: CASSLNQMGSQETQYF. Filled out from reference TRBV5-1 and TRBJ2-5, the complete variable domain reads KAGVTQTPRYLIKTRGQQVTLSCSPISGHRSVSWYQQTPGQGLQFLFEYFSETQRNKGNFPGRFSGRQFSNSRSEMNVSTLELGDSALYLCASSLNQMGSQETQYFGPGTRLLVL.

This clonotype has at least ten counts. The rearrangement uses TRBV7-9 and TRBJ2-5; 10 bases match TRBD1. The germline V gene has CDR1 SEHNR and CDR2 FQNEAQ (reference sequence). The length of the CDR3 is 16 residues. The trim removed 1 base at V and 2 bases at J, leaving 4 bases unmatched. The CDR3 DNA is TGTGCCAGCAGCTTAGGAGACAGGGGGCGACAAGAGACCCAGTACTTC. Its translation: CASSLGDRGRQETQYF.

This clonotype was detected many times. The chain employs TRBV20-1 and TRBJ2-7; D ambiguous. The V end lost 3 bases, the J end lost 4 bases, and 10 bases lay between the germline ends. The CDR3 spans 12 residues. Germline V lookup: CDR1 DFQATT, CDR2 SNEGSKA (reference sequence). CDR3 bases: TGCAGTGCTAGGGCATGGGGTTACGAGCAGTACTTC. Encoded protein: CSARAWGYEQYF.

The sample holds a few counts of this clonotype. One base away lies a much larger clone, so this may be a sequencing read error. V is TRBV6-2 or TRBV6-3 and J is TRBJ1-5; 8 positions match TRBD1. The germline gives CDR1 MNHEY, CDR2 SVGEGT. The CDR3 length is 15 residues. The CDR3 DNA reads as TGTGCCAGCAGTTTGACAGGGGATAGCAATCAGCCCCAGAATTTT. It codes for CASSLTGDSNQPQNF.

This clonotype was counted ten times or more. The V call is TRBV3-1, the J call TRBJ2-3; TRBD2 agrees at 8 bases. The CDR3 runs to 17 residues. J gave up 8 bases and V 0 bases, and 13 bases lay outside the gene matches. The V gene's germline CDR1 is LGHDT and CDR2 YNNKEL (reference sequence). The CDR3 nucleotides read TGTGCCAGCAGCCAAGATGAGGGCGGGGGGTTTAAGGGTACGCAGTATTTT. It codes for CASSQDEGGGFKGTQYF.

In its sample, this clonotype was seen many times. This chain links TRBV20-1 with TRBJ2-5, with 12 bases aligning to TRBD2. Germline V lookup: CDR1 DFQATT, CDR2 SNEGSKA (reference sequence). V lost 3 bases to trimming and J lost 7 bases; unmatched junction nucleotides: 9. This CDR3 has 15 residues. CDR3 sequence (DNA): TGCAGTGCTAGCCCCCTAGCGGGGGGGGACTCGACCCAGTACTTC. Its translation is CSASPLAGGDSTQYF.

In its sample, this clonotype was seen many times. The chain links TRBV12-3 or TRBV12-4 to TRBJ1-5; D ambiguous. Trimming took off 6 bases at V and 0 bases at J, with 12 bases between the two ends. CDR3 length equals 15 residues. CDR3 bases: TGTGCCAGCAGCTTTGGAGGGTATAGCAATCAGCCCCAGCATTTT. Translated: CASSFGGYSNQPQHF.

This clonotype was counted at least ten times. The gene calls are TRBV29-1 and TRBJ1-5; TRBD1 is a possible D gene (5 bases). CDR3 length: 14 amino acids. Trimming left V 3 bases short and J 3 bases short, with 12 bases between. The V gene's germline CDR1 is SQVTM and CDR2 ANQGSEA. CDR3 nucleotides: TGCAGCGTTGATGGGACTGACCCCAATCAGCCCCAGCATTTT. Translating it yields CSVDGTDPNQPQHF.

This clonotype has at least ten counts. The chain joins TRBV7-2 to TRBJ2-5; 7 nucleotides align to TRBD2. CDR3 length: 14 amino acids. Germline V gene data show CDR1 as SGHTA and CDR2 as FQGNSA. The V segment lost 5 bases and the J segment 3 bases; nucleotides outside the gene matches: 6. The CDR3 DNA follows: TGTGCCAGCAGCCATGGGGGGGTTAAAGAGACCCAGTACTTC. Translation gives CASSHGGVKETQYF.

Many counts were recorded for this clonotype. The chain couples TRBV7-9 to TRBJ2-2; perhaps TRBD1 as D (5 bases). The CDR3 loop spans 14 amino acids. CDR1 is SEHNR, CDR2 FQNEAQ, per germline (reference sequence). V was trimmed by 6 bases and J by 0 bases, leaving 8 bases between them. CDR3: CASRRGPNTGELFF. CDR3 bases: TGTGCCAGCAGAAGGGGCCCGAACACCGGGGAGCTGTTTTTT. The entire variable domain, with the rest obtained from reference TRBV7-9 and TRBJ2-2, is as follows: DTGVSQNPRHKITKRGQNVTFRCDPISEHNRLYWYRQTLGQGPEFLTYFQNEAQLEKSRLLSDRFSAERPKGSFSTLEIQRTEQGDSAMYLCASRRGPNTGELFFGEGSRLTVL.

In this sample, this clonotype turned up many times. The V and J genes are TRBV28 and TRBJ2-1, with TRBD2 as a possible D gene (5 bases). The CDR3 has 15 residues. Germline V gives CDR1 MDHEN, CDR2 SYDVKM. With 5 bases removed from V and 4 bases from J, the gap between germline ends came to 15 bases. In nucleotides, the CDR3 is TGTGCCAGCAGTCCAAGAGGGCCCCTATACAATGAGCAGTTCTTC. Translated, it gives CASSPRGPLYNEQFF.

This clonotype was counted ten times or more. The chain carries TRBV21-1 and TRBJ2-3. TRBV21-1 is annotated as a pseudogene. CDR3 length: 14 residues. Here the CDR3 reads CASSKDRSTDTQYF. As DNA, the CDR3 is TGTGCCAGCAGCAAAGACAGAAGCACAGATACGCAGTATTTT.

This clonotype came up many times. The gene calls are TRBV5-6 and TRBJ2-7; D is possibly TRBD1 (7 bases). CDR3 length: 14 amino acids. Trimming stripped 0 bases from V and 3 bases from J, with 10 bases between. Germline V gives CDR1 SGHDT, CDR2 YYEEEE. Written as DNA, the CDR3 is TGTGCCAGCAGCTTGGGCGGGACAGTCTACGAGCAGTACTTC. Translation: CASSLGGTVYEQYF. The entire variable domain, with the rest obtained from reference TRBV5-6 and TRBJ2-7, is as follows: DAGVTQSPTHLIKTRGQQVTLRCSPKSGHDTVSWYQQALGQGPQFIFQYYEEEERQRGNFPDRFSGHQFPNYSSELNVNALLLGDSALYLCASSLGGTVYEQYFGPGTRLTVT.

This clonotype was picked up many times. This chain links TRBV5-1 with TRBJ2-7, with a tentative D call TRBD1 (5 bases). CDR1 and CDR2 (germline): SGHRS, YFSETQ. The CDR3 is 14 amino acids. V was clipped by 1 base and J by 2 bases, with 10 bases between them. The CDR3 region has the DNA TGCGCCAGCAGCTTGACAGGACCCCCCTACGAGCAGTACTTC. It specifies CASSLTGPPYEQYF.

This clonotype was detected many times. The chain is built from TRBV5-6 and TRBJ2-1; no clear D gene. Trimming left V 1 base short and J 5 bases short, with 10 bases between. CDR1 is SGHDT and CDR2 is YYEEEE in the germline V gene. The length of the CDR3 is 14 residues. The CDR3: CASSLKGVNNEQFF. CDR3 DNA: TGTGCCAGCAGCTTGAAGGGTGTCAACAATGAGCAGTTCTTC.

This clonotype was observed at least ten times. A read error may account for a junction end that differs from germline. V and J are TRBV6-1 and TRBJ2-1; 11 positions agree with TRBD2. Looked up from germline, CDR1 is MNHNS and CDR2 is SASEGT. CDR3 size: 12 residues. The CDR3 nucleotides read TGTGCCAGCAGTGAGACTAGCGGGGCCTACATATTC. It codes for CASSETSGAYIF.

In its sample, this clonotype was seen a few times. The chain carries TRBV7-9 and TRBJ2-7, with 7 bases identical to TRBD1. The germline V gene has CDR1 SEHNR and CDR2 FQNEAQ (reference sequence). The CDR3 sequence is 15 residues long. Unmatched junction bases numbered 12, after V lost 3 bases and J lost 7 bases. CDR3 in DNA: TGTGCCAGCAGCTTGCCTGGACAGGCAGCTGAGGAGCAGTACTTC. This encodes CASSLPGQAAEEQYF.

This clonotype was counted ten times or more. CDR3 amino acids: CASSVEGLGITDTQYF. The DNA for the CDR3 is TGTGCCAGCAGCGTAGAGGGTTTGGGGATTACGGATACGCAGTATTTT. The chain combines TRBV9 with TRBJ2-3; unclear D gene. The CDR3 extends over 16 amino acids. V shed 0 bases and J shed 6 bases, with 17 bases lying between them. Germline CDR1 reads SGDLS; CDR2 reads YYNGEE. Complete variable domain (other parts from reference TRBV9 and TRBJ2-3): DSGVTQTPKHLITATGQRVTLRCSPRSGDLSVYWYQQSLDQGLQFLIQYYNGEERAKGNILERFSAQQFPDLHSELNLSSLELGDSALYFCASSVEGLGITDTQYFGPGTRLTVL.

The gene calls are TRBV29-1 and TRBJ1-4; D unresolved. V was trimmed by 7 bases and J by 4 bases, leaving 13 bases between them. This CDR3 spans 13 amino acids. Germline V gives CDR1 SQVTM, CDR2 ANQGSEA. This CDR3 reads CSAQQKINEKLFF. As DNA, the CDR3 is TGCAGCGCCCAACAGAAAATTAATGAAAAACTGTTTTTT.

This clonotype occurred many times. The chain is built from TRBV10-3 and TRBJ2-3; D remains unclear. V shed 0 bases and J shed 1 base, with 8 bases lying between them. This CDR3 region has 15 residues. Germline V gene data show CDR1 as ENHRY and CDR2 as SYGVKD. Here the CDR3 DNA reads TGTGCCATCAGTGAGTCGGCAGGTGGCACAGATACGCAGTATTTT. Translation gives CAISESAGGTDTQYF.

At least ten counts were recorded for this clonotype. Sequence at one end of the junction differs from germline and may be a read error. The J gene is TRBJ2-3, the V gene TRBV14, with 10 bases that match TRBD2. The CDR3 has 13 amino acids. Germline V gene lookup returns CDR1 SGHDN and CDR2 FVKESK. The CDR3 DNA follows: TGTGCCAGCAGCCGAGATTTCGGGACTAGCGTCTTATTT. It codes for CASSRDFGTSVLF.